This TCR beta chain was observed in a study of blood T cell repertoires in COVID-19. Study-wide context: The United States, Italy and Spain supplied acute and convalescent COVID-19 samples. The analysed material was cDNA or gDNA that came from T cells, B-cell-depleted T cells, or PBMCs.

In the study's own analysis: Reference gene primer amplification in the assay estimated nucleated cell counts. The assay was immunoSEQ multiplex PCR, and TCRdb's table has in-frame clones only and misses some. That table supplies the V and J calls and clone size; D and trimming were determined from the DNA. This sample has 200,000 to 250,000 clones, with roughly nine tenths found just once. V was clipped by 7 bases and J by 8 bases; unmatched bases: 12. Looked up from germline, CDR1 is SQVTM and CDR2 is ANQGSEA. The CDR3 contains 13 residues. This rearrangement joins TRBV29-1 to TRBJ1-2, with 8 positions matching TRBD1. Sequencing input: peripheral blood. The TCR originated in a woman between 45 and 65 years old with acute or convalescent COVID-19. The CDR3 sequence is CSAAKGQAWGYTF. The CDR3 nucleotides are TGCAGCGCCGCTAAGGGACAGGCTTGGGGCTACACCTTC. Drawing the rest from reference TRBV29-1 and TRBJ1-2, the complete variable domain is SAVISQKPSRDICQRGTSLTIQCQVDSQVTMMFWYRQQPGQSLTLIATANQGSEATYESGFVIDKFPISRPNLTFSTLTVSNMSPEDSSIYLCSAAKGQAWGYTFGSGTRLTVV.